The 20 T cell receptor beta chains listed next were all sequenced from one sample in a study of neoadjuvant nivolumab and ipilimumab in lung cancer. The method was immunoSEQ multiplex PCR; TCRdb's version includes in-frame clones alone and lacks a portion of them. This table has 7,000 to 8,500 clones, roughly 89% appearing once. This material consisted of tumor tissue, taken after neoadjuvant nivolumab, alone or with ipilimumab, at or shortly before surgery. The receptor source for this set is an adult with non-small cell lung cancer. Some clones in this sample may be carry-over from other donors' samples.

The chain joins TRBV7-2 to TRBJ1-3; a weak D match, TRBD1 (5 bases). Germline V lookup: CDR1 SGHTA, CDR2 FQGNSA. The CDR3 consists of 14 residues. V was trimmed by 4 bases and J by 1 base, leaving 8 bases between them. The CDR3 region has the DNA TGTGCCAGCAGCTCTACAGGTTCTGGAAACACCATATATTTT. Protein sequence: CASSSTGSGNTIYF.

The CDR3 coding sequence is TGTGCCAGCTCACCAAACTGGATCGGCGGGAGCGTTACCGGGGAGCTGTTTTTT. It is translated as CASSPNWIGGSVTGELFF. The rearrangement joins TRBV18 to TRBJ2-2; 7 nucleotides line up with TRBD2. Germline trimming cut 2 bases from V and 5 bases from J; bases unmatched to any gene: 14. CDR1 KGHSH and CDR2 LQKENI come from the germline V gene. The length of the CDR3 is 18 residues.

The V and J genes are TRBV10-2 and TRBJ2-1; TRBD2 aligns across 10 bases. The CDR3 extends over 17 amino acids. Germline loops: CDR1 WSHSY, CDR2 SAAADI. V trimming: 4 bases; J trimming: 0 bases; junction bases outside the gene matches: 6. The chain's CDR3 is CASSGTSGPLSYNEQFF. The CDR3 bases are TGCGCCAGCAGTGGGACTAGCGGCCCCCTCTCCTACAATGAGCAGTTCTTC.

The chain links TRBV30 to TRBJ2-1, with TRBD2 matching 8 bases. V was pared by 7 bases and J by 4 bases, with 3 bases of the junction left unmatched. The germline V gene has CDR1 GTSNPN and CDR2 SVGIG (reference sequence). The CDR3 loop spans 12 amino acids. CDR3 sequence reads: CASTSGYNEQFF. The CDR3 DNA is TGTGCCTCCACTAGCGGATACAATGAGCAGTTCTTC.

The sample holds one count of this clone. The V call is TRBV5-4, the J call TRBJ2-7; D call uncertain. Trimming removed 0 bases at V and 4 bases at J, with 8 bases between. The CDR3 is 13 residues long. The germline V gene encodes CDR1 SGHNT and CDR2 YYREEE (reference sequence). CDR3 coding DNA: TGTGCCAGCAGCTTGGGAATAGGATACGAGCAGTACTTC. Protein product: CASSLGIGYEQYF.

V is TRBV6-5 and J is TRBJ2-6, with D unresolved. The CDR3 consists of 14 residues. Germline V CDR1 and CDR2: MNHEY, SVGAGI. The V and J ends lost 5 bases and 6 bases respectively, with 11 bases between them. Written as DNA, the CDR3 is TGTGCCAGCAGTCCGCACCGTGCGGCCAACGTCCTGACTTTC. Its protein product is CASSPHRAANVLTF.

The J gene is TRBJ2-3, the V gene TRBV5-1; no reliable D call. CDR3 size: 15 residues. V was clipped by 4 bases and J by 4 bases, with 16 bases between them. CDR1 is SGHRS, CDR2 YFSETQ, per germline. The CDR3 region is CASSLISVGPDTQYF. CDR3 DNA sequence: TGCGCCAGCAGCCTGATCTCCGTCGGACCAGATACGCAGTATTTT.

V is TRBV4-3 and J is TRBJ2-5; no definite D call. Trimming took off 0 bases at V and 5 bases at J, with 13 bases between the two ends. The V gene's germline CDR1 is LGHNA and CDR2 YSLEER. The CDR3 extends over 15 amino acids. In DNA, the CDR3 is TGCGCCAGCAGCCAAGATCTGAGGCCAAAGGAGACCCAGTACTTC. Protein sequence: CASSQDLRPKETQYF.

The rearrangement joins TRBV11-3 to TRBJ2-1; a possible D gene is TRBD1 (6 bases). Trimming took off 3 bases at V and 5 bases at J, with 14 bases between the two ends. The germline gives CDR1 SGHNT, CDR2 YENEEA. CDR3 length equals 15 residues. CDR3 sequence: CASSFGQTHHNEQFF. The CDR3 DNA follows: TGTGCCAGCAGCTTCGGACAGACCCACCACAATGAGCAGTTCTTC.

This chain uses TRBV7-2 with TRBJ1-1; 12 bases fit TRBD1. This CDR3 has 15 amino acids. CDR1 SGHTA and CDR2 FQGNSA come from the germline V gene. Trimming cost V 5 bases and J 4 bases; bases outside gene matches: 5. The CDR3 DNA sequence: TGTGCCAGCAGCAGGGACAGGGGGCTGTTCACTGAAGCTTTCTTT. Residues: CASSRDRGLFTEAFF. Based on the CDR3 plus reference TRBV7-2 and TRBJ1-1, the full variable domain is GAGVSQSPSNKVTEKGKDVELRCDPISGHTALYWYRQSLGQGLEFLIYFQGNSAPDKSGLPSDRFSAERTGGSVSTLTIQRTQQEDSAVYLCASSRDRGLFTEAFFGQGTRLTVV.

J is TRBJ1-4 and V is TRBV27, with 7 nucleotides matching TRBD1. V dropped 6 bases and J dropped 3; count of bases not matched to a gene: 1. Germline V lookup: CDR1 MNHEY, CDR2 SMNVEV (reference sequence). The CDR3 runs to 13 residues. CDR3 sequence reads: CASRDRPNEKLFF. In nucleotides, the CDR3 is TGTGCCAGCAGGGACAGGCCTAATGAAAAACTGTTTTTT.

The gene calls are TRBV7-2 and TRBJ2-2; tentatively, D is TRBD2 (6 bases). CDR3 size: 15 residues. Trimming removed 1 base at V and 7 bases at J, with 13 bases between. Germline CDR1 SGHTA, CDR2 FQGNSA. This CDR3 reads CASSLVSLANGELFF. CDR3 nucleotide sequence: TGTGCCAGCAGCTTAGTATCTCTAGCGAACGGGGAGCTGTTTTTT.

The V and J genes are TRBV5-1 and TRBJ1-5; TRBD1 might be the D (5 bases). CDR1 and CDR2 from the germline V gene are SGHRS and YFSETQ. The length of the CDR3 is 16 residues. The V gene lost 0 bases and the J gene lost 0 bases, with 10 bases spanning the gap. The CDR3 region has the DNA TGCGCCAGCAGCTTGGTTGGGGCCTATAGCAATCAGCCCCAGCATTTT. The encoded protein is CASSLVGAYSNQPQHF.

V usage is TRBV11-2 and J usage is TRBJ2-1; D is ambiguous. Per germline, CDR1 SGHAT and CDR2 FQNNGV. V dropped 0 bases and J dropped 6 bases, with 3 bases sitting between them. The CDR3 spans 12 residues. The CDR3 is CASSLDTNEQFF. DNA for the CDR3: TGTGCCAGCAGCTTAGATACCAATGAGCAGTTCTTC.

The genes are TRBV10-3 and TRBJ1-2; D perhaps matches TRBD1 (6 bases). Trimming stripped 7 bases from V and 2 bases from J, with 17 bases between. Germline V CDR1 and CDR2: ENHRY, SYGVKD. The length of the CDR3 is 15 residues. In DNA form, the CDR3 reads TGTGCCATCACCGGAGATCTTACAGGGAACTATGGCTACACCTTC. Residues: CAITGDLTGNYGYTF.

The chain recombines TRBV15 with TRBJ1-4, with TRBD1 identical over 10 bases. Germline values: CDR1 LNHNV, CDR2 YYDKDF (reference sequence). V gave up 1 base and J gave up 8 bases; unmatched junction bases: 1. This CDR3 spans 14 amino acids. The CDR3, as DNA: TGTGCCACCAGCAGAGGACAGGGGGCGGAAAAACTGTTTTTT. Protein sequence: CATSRGQGAEKLFF.

The V call is TRBV15, the J call TRBJ2-1, with 8 bases lining up with TRBD2. From germline, CDR1 is LNHNV and CDR2 YYDKDF (reference sequence). This CDR3 spans 16 amino acids. V lost 5 bases, J lost 5 bases, and 11 bases stayed unmatched. The CDR3, as DNA: TGTGCCACCAGCTACCCCGGGGGGGCGAATGACAATGAGCAGTTCTTC. It encodes CATSYPGGANDNEQFF.

The chain is built from TRBV19 and TRBJ1-2, with D possibly TRBD1 on 5 matching bases. Germline CDR1 and CDR2: LNHDA and SQIVND (reference sequence). The CDR3 runs 13 residues. Deletions cut 4 bases from V and 5 bases from J, with 11 bases between. The CDR3 protein is CASSTDSPYGYTF. The CDR3 nucleotides read TGTGCCAGTAGTACCGACAGTCCTTATGGCTACACCTTC.

This chain uses TRBV5-4 with TRBJ1-2, with unresolved D. CDR3 size: 13 residues. CDR1 and CDR2 (germline): SGHNT, YYREEE (reference sequence). Between the trimmed V and J ends, which lost 4 bases and 3 bases, there was a span of 10 bases. CDR3 in amino acids: CASSQDGYYGYTF. For the CDR3, the DNA is TGTGCCAGCAGCCAGGACGGATACTATGGCTACACCTTC.

This chain uses TRBV7-8 with TRBJ2-7; D unclear. This CDR3 has 14 residues. V was shortened by 1 base and J by 2 bases, with 9 bases between the two germline ends. The V gene's germline CDR1 is SGHVS and CDR2 FQNEAQ. The CDR3 bases are TGTGCCAGCAGCTTAGAGGCCAGAACCTACGAGCAGTACTTC. Translation gives CASSLEARTYEQYF.